This TCR beta chain was sequenced during a study of monozygotic twins with inflammatory bowel disease. General study findings and limits: Healthy co-twins exceeded IBD patients in TCRbeta diversity as measured by inverse Simpson.

CDR1 and CDR2 (germline): MNHEY, SVGAGI. The CDR3 has 15 amino acids. The template switching step added UMIs that contained a 6-nucleotide sample barcode. TCRdb re-called the 5' RACE reads, yielding one record per CDR3 amino acid sequence without DNA. The sample has 110,000 to 150,000 distinct CDR3 sequences. On this clonotype: Its cognate antigen is unknown.

This chain uses TRBV6-5 with TRBJ2-5; as DNA is missing, the TRBD2 call by TCRdb cannot be tested. This sequence was found in a human donor with ulcerative colitis or Crohn's disease, or a healthy co-twin of an affected twin (not recorded which). Sequenced: blood. The CDR3 is CASSYGWGRGETQYF.